The rows below give T cell receptor beta chains drawn from one sample of a study of T cell responses to AZD1222 COVID-19 vaccine. TCRdb's copy holds only in-frame clones and misses some; the assay was immunoSEQ multiplex PCR. Of around 140,000 clones listed, less than 95% are singletons. The sequencing here drew on peripheral blood, taken 28 days after the second dose of the MenACWY control vaccine. The receptors derive from an adult who received the MenACWY meningococcal vaccine as a control. The CDR3 runs from the conserved cysteine through the conserved F or W. The order of the fields is CDR3 protein, CDR3 DNA, clone size, V gene, D gene, J gene. A D gene is named only where the DNA matches it firmly. The size of a clone is reported for some rows only, either as once, few or many, or as a class for expanded clones.

CDR3: CASSYPDRERTEAFF
DNA: TGTGCCAGCAGTTACCCGGACAGGGAGCGCACTGAAGCTTTCTTT
size: .
V: TRBV6-2/TRBV6-3
D: TRBD1
J: TRBJ1-1

CDR3: CASSYGEPNLNSPLHF
DNA: TGCGCCAGCAGTTACGGGGAACCTAATCTTAATTCACCCCTCCACTTT
size: .
V: TRBV10-1
D: .
J: TRBJ1-6

CDR3: CASSYTGQNSNQPQHF
DNA: TGTGCCAGCAGTTACACCGGACAGAATAGCAATCAGCCCCAGCATTTT
size: .
V: TRBV6-5
D: .
J: TRBJ1-5

CDR3: CASSSHATGEADTQYF
DNA: TGTGCCAGCAGCTCCCACGCCACAGGGGAGGCAGATACGCAGTATTTT
size: .
V: TRBV7-3
D: .
J: TRBJ2-3

CDR3: CASSPPGEGFGTQYF
DNA: TGTGCCAGCTCACCACCAGGGGAAGGGTTCGGTACGCAGTATTTT
size: .
V: TRBV18
D: .
J: TRBJ2-3

CDR3: CATSTDKYNEQFF
DNA: TGTGCCACCAGCACGGACAAATACAATGAGCAGTTCTTC
size: .
V: TRBV15
D: .
J: TRBJ2-1

CDR3: CASSFLDPTDTQYF
DNA: TGTGCCAGCAGCTTTCTTGACCCCACAGATACGCAGTATTTT
size: .
V: TRBV7-9
D: .
J: TRBJ2-3

CDR3: CASSQDLGLAKNIQYF
DNA: TGTGCCAGCAGCCAAGATCTGGGCCTAGCCAAAAACATTCAGTACTTC
size: once
V: TRBV14
D: .
J: TRBJ2-4

CDR3: CASSFSRGDIITDTQYF
DNA: TGTGCCAGCAGCTTCTCGCGAGGGGACATAATCACAGATACGCAGTATTTT
size: .
V: TRBV11-2
D: .
J: TRBJ2-3

CDR3: CASSYSHGGEQYF
DNA: TGTGCCAGCAGTTACTCTCATGGGGGCGAGCAGTACTTC
size: .
V: TRBV6-5
D: .
J: TRBJ2-7

CDR3: CASSPARNNSPLHF
DNA: TGTGCCAGCTCACCCGCAAGAAATAATTCACCCCTCCACTTT
size: .
V: TRBV18
D: .
J: TRBJ1-6

CDR3: CASSYRLGETQYF
DNA: TGTGCCAGCAGTTACAGGCTGGGTGAGACCCAGTACTTC
size: once
V: TRBV6-5
D: .
J: TRBJ2-5

CDR3: CASSLWTESNQPQHF
DNA: TGTGCCAGCAGCCTATGGACAGAGAGCAATCAGCCCCAGCATTTT
size: .
V: TRBV7-2
D: .
J: TRBJ1-5

CDR3: CASSTDSSSYNEQFF
DNA: TGTGCCAGTAGTACAGACAGTTCCTCCTACAATGAGCAGTTCTTC
size: .
V: TRBV19
D: .
J: TRBJ2-1

CDR3: CASSEGVLAGDTGELFF
DNA: TGTGCCAGCAGTGAAGGGGTGCTAGCGGGAGACACCGGGGAGCTGTTTTTT
size: .
V: TRBV2
D: TRBD2
J: TRBJ2-2

CDR3: CSSRPSEDDIQYF
DNA: TGCAGCTCTCGACCCTCGGAGGACGACATTCAGTACTTC
size: .
V: TRBV29-1
D: .
J: TRBJ2-4

CDR3: CASSLAGGTYEQYF
DNA: TGCGCCAGCAGCTTGGCCGGGGGAACATACGAGCAGTACTTC
size: .
V: TRBV5-1
D: .
J: TRBJ2-7

CDR3: CSASKGIYEQYF
DNA: TGCAGTGCTAGTAAGGGTATCTACGAGCAGTACTTC
size: .
V: TRBV20-1
D: .
J: TRBJ2-7

CDR3: CASSEQGEGGYTF
DNA: TGTGCCAGCAGCGAACAGGGGGAGGGTGGCTACACCTTC
size: .
V: TRBV12-3/TRBV12-4
D: TRBD1
J: TRBJ1-2

CDR3: CASSPRDKKETDTQYF
DNA: TGTGCCAGCAGCCCGCGGGACAAAAAGGAGACAGATACGCAGTATTTT
size: .
V: TRBV7-2
D: .
J: TRBJ2-3

CDR3: CASSLTGVGYTF
DNA: TGTGCCAGCAGCCTTACAGGGGTTGGCTACACCTTC
size: .
V: TRBV9
D: TRBD1
J: TRBJ1-2

CDR3: CASSPPVRNEQFF
DNA: TGTGCCAGCTCACCACCCGTCCGGAATGAGCAGTTCTTC
size: .
V: TRBV18
D: .
J: TRBJ2-1

CDR3: CASSLKSSETQYF
DNA: TGTGCCAGCAGCTTAAAATCGTCGGAGACCCAGTACTTC
size: .
V: TRBV7-3
D: .
J: TRBJ2-5

CDR3: CASSLGLAQTQYF
DNA: TGTGCCAGTAGTCTCGGGCTAGCGCAGACGCAGTATTTT
size: .
V: TRBV19
D: .
J: TRBJ2-3

CDR3: CAQSRGLQETQYF
DNA: TGTGCCCAATCCCGGGGACTACAAGAGACCCAGTACTTC
size: .
V: TRBV19
D: TRBD2
J: TRBJ2-5

CDR3: CASSLVLAGVFETQYF
DNA: TGTGCCAGCAGCTTAGTGTTAGCGGGAGTCTTCGAGACCCAGTACTTC
size: .
V: TRBV7-2
D: TRBD2
J: TRBJ2-5

CDR3: CASSPGGSGANVLTF
DNA: TGTGCCAGTAGTCCAGGGGGCTCTGGGGCCAACGTCCTGACTTTC
size: .
V: TRBV19
D: TRBD1
J: TRBJ2-6

CDR3: CASSQEGRDTEAFF
DNA: TGTGCCAGCAGCCAAGAGGGCAGGGACACTGAAGCTTTCTTT
size: .
V: TRBV3-1/TRBV3-2
D: .
J: TRBJ1-1

CDR3: CASSPGQEIFGTQYF
DNA: TGTGCCAGCAGCCCGGGACAGGAGATTTTTGGGACCCAGTACTTC
size: .
V: TRBV5-5
D: TRBD1
J: TRBJ2-5

CDR3: CASSGGTSGGGTGELFF
DNA: TGTGCCAGCAGCGGCGGGACTAGCGGGGGAGGGACCGGGGAGCTGTTTTTT
size: .
V: TRBV5-6
D: TRBD2
J: TRBJ2-2

CDR3: CASSLGGIYNEQFF
DNA: TGTGCCAGCAGCTTAGGGGGGATCTACAATGAGCAGTTCTTC
size: once
V: TRBV7-3
D: .
J: TRBJ2-1